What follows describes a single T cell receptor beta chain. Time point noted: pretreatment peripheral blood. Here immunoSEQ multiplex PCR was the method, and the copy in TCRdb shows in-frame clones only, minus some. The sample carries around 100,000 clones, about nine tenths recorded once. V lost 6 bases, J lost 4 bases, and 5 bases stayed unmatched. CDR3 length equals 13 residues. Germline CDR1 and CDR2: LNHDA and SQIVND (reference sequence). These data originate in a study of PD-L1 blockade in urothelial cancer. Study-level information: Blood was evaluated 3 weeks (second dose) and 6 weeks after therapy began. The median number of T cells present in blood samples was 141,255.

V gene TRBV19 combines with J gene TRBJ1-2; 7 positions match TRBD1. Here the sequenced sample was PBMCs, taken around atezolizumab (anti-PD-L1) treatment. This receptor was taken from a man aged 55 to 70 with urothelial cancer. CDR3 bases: TGTGCCAGTAGGAGACAGGGACCCTATGGCTACACCTTC. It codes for CASRRQGPYGYTF.